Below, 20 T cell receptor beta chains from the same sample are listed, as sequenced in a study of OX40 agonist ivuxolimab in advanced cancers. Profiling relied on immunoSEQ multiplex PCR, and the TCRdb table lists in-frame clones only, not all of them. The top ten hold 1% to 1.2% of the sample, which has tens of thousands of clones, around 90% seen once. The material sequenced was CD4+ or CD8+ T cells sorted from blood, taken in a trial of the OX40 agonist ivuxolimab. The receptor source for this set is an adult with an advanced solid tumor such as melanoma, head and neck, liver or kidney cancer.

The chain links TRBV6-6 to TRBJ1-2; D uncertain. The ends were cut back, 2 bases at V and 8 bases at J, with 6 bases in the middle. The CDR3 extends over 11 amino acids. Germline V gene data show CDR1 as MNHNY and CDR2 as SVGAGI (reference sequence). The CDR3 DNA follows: TGTGCCAGCAGTTACGGAAGGGGCTACACCTTC. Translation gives CASSYGRGYTF.

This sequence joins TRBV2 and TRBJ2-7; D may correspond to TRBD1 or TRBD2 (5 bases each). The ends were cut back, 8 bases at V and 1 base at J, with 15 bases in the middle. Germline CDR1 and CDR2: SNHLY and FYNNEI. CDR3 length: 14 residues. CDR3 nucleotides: TGTGCCAGCCTCCGGGACGCAATTTCCTACGAGCAGTACTTC. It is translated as CASLRDAISYEQYF.

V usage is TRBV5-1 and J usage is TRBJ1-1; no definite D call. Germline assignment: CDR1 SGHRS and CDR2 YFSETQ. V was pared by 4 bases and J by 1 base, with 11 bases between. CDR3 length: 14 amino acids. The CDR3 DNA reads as TGCGCCAGCAGCCCCCGTCAGCAGAACACTGAAGCTTTCTTT. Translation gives CASSPRQQNTEAFF.

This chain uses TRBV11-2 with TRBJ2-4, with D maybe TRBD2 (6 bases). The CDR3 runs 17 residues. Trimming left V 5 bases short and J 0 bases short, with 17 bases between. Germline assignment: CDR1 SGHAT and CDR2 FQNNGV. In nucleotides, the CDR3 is TGTGCCAGCAGCGCCGGGGGACTGACCCTAGCCAAAAACATTCAGTACTTC. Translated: CASSAGGLTLAKNIQYF. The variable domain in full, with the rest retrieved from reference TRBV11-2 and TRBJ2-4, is EAGVAQSPRYKIIEKRQSVAFWCNPISGHATLYWYQQILGQGPKLLIQFQNNGVVDDSQLPKDRFSAERLKGVDSTLKIQPAKLEDSAVYLCASSAGGLTLAKNIQYFGAGTRLSVL.

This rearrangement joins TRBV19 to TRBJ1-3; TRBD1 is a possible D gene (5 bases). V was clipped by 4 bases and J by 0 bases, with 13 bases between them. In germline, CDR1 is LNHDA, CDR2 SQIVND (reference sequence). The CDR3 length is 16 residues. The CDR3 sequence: CASSTAGTISGNTIYF. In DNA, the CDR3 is TGTGCCAGTAGTACGGCCGGGACCATCTCTGGAAACACCATATATTTT.

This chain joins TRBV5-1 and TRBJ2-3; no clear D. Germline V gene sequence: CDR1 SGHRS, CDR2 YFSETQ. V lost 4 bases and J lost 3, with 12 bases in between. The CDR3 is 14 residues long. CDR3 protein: CASSPASRTDTQYF. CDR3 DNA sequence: TGCGCCAGCAGCCCCGCTAGTCGAACAGATACGCAGTATTTT.

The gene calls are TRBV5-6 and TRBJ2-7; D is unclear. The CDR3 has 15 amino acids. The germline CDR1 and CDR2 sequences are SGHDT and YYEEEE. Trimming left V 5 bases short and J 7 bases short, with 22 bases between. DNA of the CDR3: TGTGCCAGCAGAACCCTAGACATGCGCTGGATGGAGCAGTACTTC. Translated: CASRTLDMRWMEQYF.

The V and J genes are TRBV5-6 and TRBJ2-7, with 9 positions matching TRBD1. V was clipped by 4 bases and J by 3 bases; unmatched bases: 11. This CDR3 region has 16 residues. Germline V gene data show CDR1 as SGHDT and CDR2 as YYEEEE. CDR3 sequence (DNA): TGTGCCAGCAGCCCGGGGGGACAGGGTATAATCTACGAGCAGTACTTC. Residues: CASSPGGQGIIYEQYF.

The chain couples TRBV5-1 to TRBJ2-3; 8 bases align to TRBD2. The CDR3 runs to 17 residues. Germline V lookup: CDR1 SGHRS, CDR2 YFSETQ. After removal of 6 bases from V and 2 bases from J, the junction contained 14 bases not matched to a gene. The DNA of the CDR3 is TGCGCCAGCACCCGGGGCCCAGCGGGGGCCAACACAGATACGCAGTATTTT. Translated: CASTRGPAGANTDTQYF. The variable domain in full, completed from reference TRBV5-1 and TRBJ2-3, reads KAGVTQTPRYLIKTRGQQVTLSCSPISGHRSVSWYQQTPGQGLQFLFEYFSETQRNKGNFPGRFSGRQFSNSRSEMNVSTLELGDSALYLCASTRGPAGANTDTQYFGPGTRLTVL.

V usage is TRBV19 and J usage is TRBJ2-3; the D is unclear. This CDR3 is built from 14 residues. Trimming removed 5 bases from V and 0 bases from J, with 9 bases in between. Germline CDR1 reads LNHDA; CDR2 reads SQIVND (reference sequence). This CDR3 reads CASSPGPSTDTQYF. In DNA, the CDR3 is TGTGCCAGTAGTCCCGGACCTAGCACAGATACGCAGTATTTT.

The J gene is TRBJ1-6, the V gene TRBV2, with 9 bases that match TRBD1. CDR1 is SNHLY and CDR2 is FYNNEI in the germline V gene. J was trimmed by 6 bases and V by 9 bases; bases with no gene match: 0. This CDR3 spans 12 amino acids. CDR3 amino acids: CARTGGNSPLHF. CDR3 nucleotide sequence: TGTGCCAGGACAGGGGGTAATTCACCCCTCCACTTT.

CDR3 nucleotides: TGTGCCAGCAGCCCAAGGACTGACACCGGGGAGCTGTTTTTT. Protein product: CASSPRTDTGELFF. V gene TRBV6-1 combines with J gene TRBJ2-2, with TRBD2 as a possible D gene (5 bases). The ends were cut back, 6 bases at V and 3 bases at J, with 11 bases in the middle. The CDR3 spans 14 residues. Germline assignment: CDR1 MNHNS and CDR2 SASEGT.

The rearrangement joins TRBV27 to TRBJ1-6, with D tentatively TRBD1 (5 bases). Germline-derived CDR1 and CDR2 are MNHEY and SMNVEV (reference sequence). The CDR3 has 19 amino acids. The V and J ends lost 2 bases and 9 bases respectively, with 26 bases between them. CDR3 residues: CASSLPRGPGSGGSSPLHF. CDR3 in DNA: TGTGCCAGCAGTTTACCTCGTGGGCCAGGGTCCGGCGGTAGTTCACCCCTCCACTTT.

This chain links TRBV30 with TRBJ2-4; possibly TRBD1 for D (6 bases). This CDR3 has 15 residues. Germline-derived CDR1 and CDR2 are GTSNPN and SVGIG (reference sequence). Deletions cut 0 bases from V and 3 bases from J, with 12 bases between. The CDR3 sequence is CAWSVFGTYKNIQYF. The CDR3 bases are TGTGCCTGGAGTGTTTTTGGGACATACAAAAACATTCAGTACTTC. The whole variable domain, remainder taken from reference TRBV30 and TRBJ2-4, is SQTIHQWPATLVQPVGSPLSLECTVEGTSNPNLYWYRQAAGRGLQLLFYSVGIGQISSEVPQNLSASRPQDRQFILSSKKLLLSDSGFYLCAWSVFGTYKNIQYFGAGTRLSVL.

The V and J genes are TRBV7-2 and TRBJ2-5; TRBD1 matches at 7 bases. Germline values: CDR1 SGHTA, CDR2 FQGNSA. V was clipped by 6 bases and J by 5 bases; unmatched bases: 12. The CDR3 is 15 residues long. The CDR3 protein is CASRPQGVAAETQYF. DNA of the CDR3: TGTGCCAGCAGACCCCAGGGGGTAGCTGCCGAGACCCAGTACTTC.

The CDR3 protein is CASSFGPQGPNEQFF. The CDR3 DNA reads TGTGCCAGCAGCTTCGGACCCCAGGGCCCCAATGAGCAGTTCTTC. This chain connects TRBV7-8 to TRBJ2-1; tentatively, D is TRBD1 (5 bases). The V end was cut by 3 bases, the J end by 6 bases, with 15 bases between. The CDR3 has 15 residues. Looked up from germline, CDR1 is SGHVS and CDR2 is FQNEAQ.

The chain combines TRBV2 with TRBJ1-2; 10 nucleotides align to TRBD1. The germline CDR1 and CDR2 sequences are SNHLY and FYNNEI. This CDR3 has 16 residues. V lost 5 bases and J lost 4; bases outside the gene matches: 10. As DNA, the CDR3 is TGTGCCAGCAGTAATAGACAGGGGGCCAGCACCTATGGCTACACCTTC. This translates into CASSNRQGASTYGYTF. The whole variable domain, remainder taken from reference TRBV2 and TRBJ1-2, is EPEVTQTPSHQVTQMGQEVILRCVPISNHLYFYWYRQILGQKVEFLVSFYNNEISEKSEIFDDQFSVERPDGSNFTLKIRSTKLEDSAMYFCASSNRQGASTYGYTFGSGTRLTVV.

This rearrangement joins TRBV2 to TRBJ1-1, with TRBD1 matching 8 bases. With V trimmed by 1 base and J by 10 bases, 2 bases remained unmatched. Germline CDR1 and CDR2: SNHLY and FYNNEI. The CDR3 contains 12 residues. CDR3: CASSEGGQGAFF. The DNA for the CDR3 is TGTGCCAGCAGTGAAGGAGGACAGGGAGCTTTCTTT.

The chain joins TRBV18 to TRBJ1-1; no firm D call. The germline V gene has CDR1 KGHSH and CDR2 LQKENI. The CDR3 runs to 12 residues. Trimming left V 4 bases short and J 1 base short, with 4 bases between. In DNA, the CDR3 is TGTGCCAGCTCACGGGAGAACACTGAAGCTTTCTTT. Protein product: CASSRENTEAFF. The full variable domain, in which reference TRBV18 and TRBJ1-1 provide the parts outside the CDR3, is NAGVMQNPRHLVRRRGQEARLRCSPMKGHSHVYWYRQLPEEGLKFMVYLQKENIIDESGMPKERFSAEFPKEGPSILRIQQVVRGDSAAYFCASSRENTEAFFGQGTRLTVV.

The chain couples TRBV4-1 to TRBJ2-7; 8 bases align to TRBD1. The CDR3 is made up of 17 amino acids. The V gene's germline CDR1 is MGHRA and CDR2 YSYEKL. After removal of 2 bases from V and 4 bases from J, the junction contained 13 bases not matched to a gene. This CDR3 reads CASSQIFTGRGLYEQYF. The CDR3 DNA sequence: TGCGCCAGCAGCCAAATTTTCACAGGCAGGGGGCTTTACGAGCAGTACTTC.